What follows describes a single T cell receptor beta chain. Its antigen is not known. This record belongs to a study of CD8+ T cells in alopecia areata. Trimming cost V 5 bases and J 8 bases, with 15 bases left between them. Germline lookup yields CDR1 MNHEY and CDR2 SMNVEV (reference sequence). The CDR3 sequence is 13 residues long. Alopecia areata patients provided lesional scalp punch biopsies and peripheral blood, both collected for the study. RNA extraction was followed by reverse transcription into cDNA, which acted as the sequencing template. Sequenced by immunoSEQ multiplex PCR; TCRdb stores in-frame clones only, minus some. This table holds about 150,000 clones, 40% to 65% found once. Findings of the study overall: Sequencing of scalp samples also includes resident alphabeta T cells from normal skin. Patients showed less clear TCR sequence sharing than mice, possibly partly because of HLA diversity. Scalp lesions, especially in alopecia totalis/universalis, had higher clonality than normal scalp.

V gene TRBV27 combines with J gene TRBJ1-2, with D unresolved. The source was CD8+ T cells sorted from blood, collected at week 0. The source is a human donor with alopecia areata. The CDR3 nucleotides are TGTGCCAGCAGTCCCTCCTCTATGGGGGGCTACACCTTC. Its translation: CASSPSSMGGYTF.